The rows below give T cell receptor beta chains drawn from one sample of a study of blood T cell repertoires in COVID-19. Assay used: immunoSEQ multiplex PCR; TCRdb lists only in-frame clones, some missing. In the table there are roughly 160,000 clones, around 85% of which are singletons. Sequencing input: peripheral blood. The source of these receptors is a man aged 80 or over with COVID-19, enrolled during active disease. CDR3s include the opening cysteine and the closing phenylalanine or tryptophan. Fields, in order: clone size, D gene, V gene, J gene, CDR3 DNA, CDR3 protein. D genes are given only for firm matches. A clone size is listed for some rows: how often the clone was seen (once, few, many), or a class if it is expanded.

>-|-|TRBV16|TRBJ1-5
TGTGCCAGCAGTTACGACAGTGGCAATCAGCCCCAGCATTTT
CASSYDSGNQPQHF
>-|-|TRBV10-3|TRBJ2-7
TGTGCCATCAGTGAGTTGGTAACTCAGGGAGGACTGGGGTACGAGCAGTACTTC
CAISELVTQGGLGYEQYF
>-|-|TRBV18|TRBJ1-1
TGTGCCAGCTCTGACAGCAGTGAAGCTTTCTTT
CASSDSSEAFF
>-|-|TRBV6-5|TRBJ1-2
TGTGCCAGCAGTCTACAGGGAAACTATGGCTACACCTTC
CASSLQGNYGYTF
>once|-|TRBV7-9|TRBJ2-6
TGTGCCAGCAGCTTAGAGGGCGGGGTCTCTGGGGCCAACGTCCTGACTTTC
CASSLEGGVSGANVLTF
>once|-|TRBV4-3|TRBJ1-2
TGCGCCAGCAGCCAAGATGTAGGGGTTTATGGCTACACCTTC
CASSQDVGVYGYTF
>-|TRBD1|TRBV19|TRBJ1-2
TGTGCCAGTAGTATCGGGACAGGGAACTATGGCTACACCTTC
CASSIGTGNYGYTF
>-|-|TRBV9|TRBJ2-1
TGTGCCAGCAGCGTAGCGTGGACAGACAATGAGCAGTTCTTC
CASSVAWTDNEQFF
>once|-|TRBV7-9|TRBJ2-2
TGTGCCAGCAGCTTATTGATGCAGGGCGGCACCGGGGAGCTGTTTTTT
CASSLLMQGGTGELFF
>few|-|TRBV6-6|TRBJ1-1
TGTGCCAGCAGTCCCACAGGGCTGACTGAAGCTTTCTTT
CASSPTGLTEAFF
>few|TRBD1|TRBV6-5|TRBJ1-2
TGTGCCAGCAGACTTGGGACAGGGCACTACACCTTC
CASRLGTGHYTF
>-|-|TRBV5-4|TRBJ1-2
TGTGCCAGCAGCCCCGGAGCCCGCCTCGGCTACACCTTC
CASSPGARLGYTF
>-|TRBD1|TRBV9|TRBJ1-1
TGTGCCAGCAGCCCGCAACCCGGGACAGGGATTGAAGCTTTCTTT
CASSPQPGTGIEAFF
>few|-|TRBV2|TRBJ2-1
TGTGCCAGCAGTGTATACAGTCGGGGTGAGCAGTTCTTC
CASSVYSRGEQFF